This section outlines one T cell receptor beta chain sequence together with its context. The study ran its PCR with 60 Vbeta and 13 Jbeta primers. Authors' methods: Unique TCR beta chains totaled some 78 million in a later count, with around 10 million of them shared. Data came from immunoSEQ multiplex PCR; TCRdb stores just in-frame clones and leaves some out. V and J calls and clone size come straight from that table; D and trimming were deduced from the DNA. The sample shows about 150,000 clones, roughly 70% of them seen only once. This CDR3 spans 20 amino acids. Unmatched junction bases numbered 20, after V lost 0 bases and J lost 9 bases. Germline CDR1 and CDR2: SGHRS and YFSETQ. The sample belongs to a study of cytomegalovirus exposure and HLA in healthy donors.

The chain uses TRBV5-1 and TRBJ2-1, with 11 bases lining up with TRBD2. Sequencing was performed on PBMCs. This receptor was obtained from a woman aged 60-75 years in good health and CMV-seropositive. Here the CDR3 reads CASSLAWVTSGSPRGSEQFF. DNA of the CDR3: TGCGCCAGCAGCTTGGCCTGGGTCACTAGCGGGAGTCCTCGGGGCAGTGAGCAGTTCTTC.